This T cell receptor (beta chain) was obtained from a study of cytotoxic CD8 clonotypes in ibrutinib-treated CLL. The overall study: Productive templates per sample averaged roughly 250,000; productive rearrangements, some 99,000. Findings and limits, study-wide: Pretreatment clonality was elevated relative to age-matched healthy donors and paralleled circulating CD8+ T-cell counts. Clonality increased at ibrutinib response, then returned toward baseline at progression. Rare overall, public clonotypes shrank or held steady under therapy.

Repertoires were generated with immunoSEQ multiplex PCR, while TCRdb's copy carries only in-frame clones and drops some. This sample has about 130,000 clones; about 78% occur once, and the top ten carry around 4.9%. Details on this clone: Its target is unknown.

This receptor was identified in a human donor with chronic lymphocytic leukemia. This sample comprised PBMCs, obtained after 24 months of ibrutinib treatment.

In DNA form, the CDR3 reads TGCGCCAGCAGGGATCCTAGCGGGTGGTTTCGCGAGCAGTACTTC. Protein sequence: CASRDPSGWFREQYF. This chain uses TRBV10-1 with TRBJ2-7, with TRBD2 matching 8 bases. Germline assignment: CDR1 WNHNN and CDR2 SYGVQD (reference sequence). Germline trimming cut 6 bases from V and 6 bases from J; bases unmatched to any gene: 13. The CDR3 covers 15 residues.